This T cell receptor (beta chain) was identified during a study of T cell responses to AZD1222 COVID-19 vaccine. Looked up from germline, CDR1 is MDHEN and CDR2 is SYDVKM. This CDR3 is 14 amino acids long. Trimming took off 3 bases at V and 10 bases at J, with 16 bases between the two ends. Assay: immunoSEQ multiplex PCR; the TCRdb copy retains only in-frame clones and omits some. The repertoire holds 130,000 to 150,000 clones, with around 90% as singletons. The input for sequencing was peripheral blood, taken on day 0 of MenACWY control vaccination. The sequence was obtained from an adult in good health. The chain links TRBV28 to TRBJ2-1, with a tentative D call TRBD1 (6 bases). The CDR3 loop is CASSFGQGIGEQFF. The CDR3 bases are TGTGCCAGCAGTTTCGGCCAGGGGATAGGAGAGCAGTTCTTC.